This TCR beta chain was observed in a study of T cell changes during pregnancy in multiple sclerosis. V lost 2 bases and J 5 bases, leaving 7 bases between the germline ends. CDR3 length: 14 residues. Germline V CDR1 and CDR2: MDHEN, SYDVKM. Profiling relied on immunoSEQ multiplex PCR, and the TCRdb table lists in-frame clones only, not all of them. The table lists approximately 53,000 clones, about nine tenths of them singletons. The clonotype originates from a female donor in good health, enrolled as a control in a pregnancy study. Sequencing used CD4+ T cells from peripheral blood mononuclear cells, obtained after pregnancy. This chain links TRBV28 with TRBJ1-6, with D possibly matching TRBD1 (5 bases). The CDR3, as DNA: TGTGCCAGCAGTTTAATCAGGGATAATTCACCCCTCCACTTT. Translated: CASSLIRDNSPLHF. Together with reference TRBV28 and TRBJ1-6, the CDR3 gives the full variable domain: DVKVTQSSRYLVKRTGEKVFLECVQDMDHENMFWYRQDPGLGLRLIYFSYDVKMKEKGDIPEGYSVSREKKERFSLILESASTNQTSMYLCASSLIRDNSPLHFGNGTRLTVT.